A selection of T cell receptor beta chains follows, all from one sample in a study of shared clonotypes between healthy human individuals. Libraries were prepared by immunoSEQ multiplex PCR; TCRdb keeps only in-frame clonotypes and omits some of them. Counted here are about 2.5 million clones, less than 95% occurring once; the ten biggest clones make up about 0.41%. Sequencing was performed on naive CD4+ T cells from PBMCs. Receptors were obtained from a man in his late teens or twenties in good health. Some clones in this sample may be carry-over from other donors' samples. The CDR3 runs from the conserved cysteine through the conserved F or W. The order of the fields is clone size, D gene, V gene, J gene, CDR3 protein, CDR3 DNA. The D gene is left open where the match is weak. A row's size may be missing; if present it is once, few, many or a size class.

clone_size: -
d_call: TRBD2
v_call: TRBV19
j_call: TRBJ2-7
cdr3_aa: CASRQGGWTYEQYF
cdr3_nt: TGTGCCAGTAGGCAGGGAGGGTGGACCTACGAGCAGTACTTC

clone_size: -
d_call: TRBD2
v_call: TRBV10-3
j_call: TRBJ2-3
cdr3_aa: CAIRTSETDTQYF
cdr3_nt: TGTGCCATCCGGACTAGCGAAACAGATACGCAGTATTTT

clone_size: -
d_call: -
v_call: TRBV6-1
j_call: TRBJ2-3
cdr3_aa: CARRVEFSTDTQYF
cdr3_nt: TGTGCCAGAAGAGTAGAATTTAGCACAGATACGCAGTATTTT

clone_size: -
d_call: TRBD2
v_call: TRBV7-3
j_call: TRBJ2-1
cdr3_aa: CASSLISSGRDNNEQFF
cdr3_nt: TGTGCCAGCAGCTTAATCTCTAGCGGGAGGGATAACAATGAGCAGTTCTTC

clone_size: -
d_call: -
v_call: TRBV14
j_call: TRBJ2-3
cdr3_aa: CASSPSRTDTQYF
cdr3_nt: TGTGCCAGCAGCCCCTCTCGCACAGATACGCAGTATTTT

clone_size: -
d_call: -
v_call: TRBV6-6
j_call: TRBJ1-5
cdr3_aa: CASRSDIYSNQPQHF
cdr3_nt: TGTGCCAGCAGATCGGACATTTATAGCAATCAGCCCCAGCATTTT

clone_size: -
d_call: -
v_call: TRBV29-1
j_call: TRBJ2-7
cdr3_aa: CSVAGESNEQYF
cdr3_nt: TGCAGCGTTGCAGGGGAATCCAACGAGCAGTACTTC

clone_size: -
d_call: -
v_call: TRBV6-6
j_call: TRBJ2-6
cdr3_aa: CASSFGSLAGANVLTF
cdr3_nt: TGTGCCAGCAGTTTCGGGTCGTTGGCTGGGGCCAACGTCCTGACTTTC

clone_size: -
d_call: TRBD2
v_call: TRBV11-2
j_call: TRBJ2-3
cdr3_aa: CASSAGGLAGEADTQYF
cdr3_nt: TGTGCCAGCAGCGCAGGGGGACTAGCGGGAGAGGCGGATACGCAGTATTTT

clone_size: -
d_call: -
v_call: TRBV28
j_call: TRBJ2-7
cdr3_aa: CASETGSSYEQYF
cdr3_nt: TGTGCCAGCGAGACAGGCAGCTCCTACGAGCAGTACTTC

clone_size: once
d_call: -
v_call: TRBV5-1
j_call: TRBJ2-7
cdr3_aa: CASSLVPSGEQYF
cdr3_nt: TGCGCCAGCAGCTTGGTCCCTTCCGGCGAGCAGTACTTC

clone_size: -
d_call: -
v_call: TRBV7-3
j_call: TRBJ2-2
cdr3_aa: CASSYSNTGELFF
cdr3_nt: TGTGCCAGCAGCTATTCAAACACCGGGGAGCTGTTTTTT

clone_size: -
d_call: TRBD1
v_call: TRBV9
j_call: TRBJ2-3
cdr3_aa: CASSVRDRGQTDTQYF
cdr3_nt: TGTGCCAGCAGCGTAAGGGACAGGGGGCAGACAGATACGCAGTATTTT

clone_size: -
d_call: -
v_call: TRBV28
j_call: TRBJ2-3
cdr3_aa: CASSGGDTQYF
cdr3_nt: TGTGCCAGCAGCGGGGGAGATACGCAGTATTTT

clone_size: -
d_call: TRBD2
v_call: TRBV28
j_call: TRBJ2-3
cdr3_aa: CASSSGLAGVGSTDTQYF
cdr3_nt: TGTGCCAGCAGTTCGGGACTAGCGGGAGTGGGAAGCACAGATACGCAGTATTTT

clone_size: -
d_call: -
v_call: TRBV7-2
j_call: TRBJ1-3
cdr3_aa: CASSLLGGSGNTIYF
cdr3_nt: TGTGCCAGCAGCCTACTCGGGGGATCTGGAAACACCATATATTTT

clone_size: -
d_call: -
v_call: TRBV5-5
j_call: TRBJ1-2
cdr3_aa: CASSLAGTLWGYTF
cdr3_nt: TGTGCCAGCAGCTTGGCCGGTACGTTGTGGGGCTACACCTTC

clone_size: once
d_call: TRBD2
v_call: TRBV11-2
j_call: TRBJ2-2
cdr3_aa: CASSYLAGGGTGELFF
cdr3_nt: TGTGCCAGCAGCTACCTAGCGGGAGGGGGCACCGGGGAGCTGTTTTTT

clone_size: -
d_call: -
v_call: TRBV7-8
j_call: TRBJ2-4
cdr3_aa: CASSLSPATPAKNIQYF
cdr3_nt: TGTGCCAGCAGCTTATCTCCCGCGACACCAGCCAAAAACATTCAGTACTTC

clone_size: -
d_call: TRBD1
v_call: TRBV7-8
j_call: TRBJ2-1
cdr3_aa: CASSGQGRGHFSLAQFF
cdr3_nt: TGTGCCAGCAGCGGTCAGGGCAGGGGGCATTTCTCCCTAGCACAGTTCTTC

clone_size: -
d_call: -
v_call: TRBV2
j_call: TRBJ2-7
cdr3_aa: CASSEALYEQYF
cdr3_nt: TGTGCCAGCAGTGAAGCTCTGTACGAGCAGTACTTC

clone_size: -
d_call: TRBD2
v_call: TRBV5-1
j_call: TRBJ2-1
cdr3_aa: CASSPVNSGIYNEQFF
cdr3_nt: TGCGCCAGCAGCCCCGTGAATAGCGGGATCTACAATGAGCAGTTCTTC

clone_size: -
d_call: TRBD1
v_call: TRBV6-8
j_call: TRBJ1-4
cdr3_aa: CASVMGQINEKLFF
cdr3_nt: TGTGCCAGCGTAATGGGACAGATTAATGAAAAACTGTTTTTT

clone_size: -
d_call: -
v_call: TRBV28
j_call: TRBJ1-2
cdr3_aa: CASSLGPARRGYTF
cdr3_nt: TGTGCCAGCAGTTTGGGGCCGGCCCGGCGTGGCTACACCTTC

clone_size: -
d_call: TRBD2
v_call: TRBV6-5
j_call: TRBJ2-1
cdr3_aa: CASSLAGSGYNEQFF
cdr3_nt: TGTGCCAGCAGTCTAGCGGGCTCGGGATACAATGAGCAGTTCTTC

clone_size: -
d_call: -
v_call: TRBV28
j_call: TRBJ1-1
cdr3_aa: CASSLVQANTEAFF
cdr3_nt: TGTGCCAGCAGTTTGGTCCAAGCTAACACTGAAGCTTTCTTT

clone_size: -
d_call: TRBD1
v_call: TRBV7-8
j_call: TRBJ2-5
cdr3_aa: CASSSWGAGGVETQYF
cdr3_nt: TGTGCCAGCAGCTCCTGGGGGGCAGGGGGCGTGGAGACCCAGTACTTC

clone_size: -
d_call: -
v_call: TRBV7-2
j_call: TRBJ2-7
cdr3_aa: CASSKSLHDLREQYF
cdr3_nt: TGTGCCAGCAGCAAATCACTCCACGACCTTAGGGAGCAGTACTTC

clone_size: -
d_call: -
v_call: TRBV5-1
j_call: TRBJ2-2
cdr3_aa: CATREGAGTGELFF
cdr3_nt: TGCGCCACCCGTGAAGGGGCGGGCACCGGGGAGCTGTTTTTT

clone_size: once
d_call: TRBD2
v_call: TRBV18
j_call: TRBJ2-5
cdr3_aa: CASSPKSGTSRQETQYF
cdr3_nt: TGTGCCAGCTCACCGAAATCCGGGACTAGTCGGCAAGAGACCCAGTACTTC

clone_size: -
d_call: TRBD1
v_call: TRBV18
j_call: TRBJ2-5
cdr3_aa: CASSPQTGGGETQYF
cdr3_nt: TGTGCCAGCTCACCCCAGACAGGGGGCGGGGAGACCCAGTACTTC

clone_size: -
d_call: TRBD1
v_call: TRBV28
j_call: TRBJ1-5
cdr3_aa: CASSESQGADNQPQHF
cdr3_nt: TGTGCCAGCAGTGAAAGCCAGGGGGCCGATAATCAGCCCCAGCATTTT

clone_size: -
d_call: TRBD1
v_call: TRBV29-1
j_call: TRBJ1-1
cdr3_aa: CSALKGQGAEAFF
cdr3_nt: TGCAGCGCTCTAAAGGGACAGGGGGCGGAAGCTTTCTTT

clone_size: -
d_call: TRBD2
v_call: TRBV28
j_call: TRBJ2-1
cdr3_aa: CAAKAGGGEQFF
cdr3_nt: TGTGCCGCAAAGGCGGGAGGAGGTGAGCAGTTCTTC

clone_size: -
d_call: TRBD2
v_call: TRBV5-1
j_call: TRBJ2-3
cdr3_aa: CASSSTSGSTDTQYF
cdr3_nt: TGCGCCAGCAGCTCGACTAGCGGGAGTACAGATACGCAGTATTTT

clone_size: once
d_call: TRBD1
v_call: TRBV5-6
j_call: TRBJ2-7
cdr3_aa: CASSGDRGPGF
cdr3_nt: TGTGCCAGCAGCGGGGACAGGGGGCCGGGATTC

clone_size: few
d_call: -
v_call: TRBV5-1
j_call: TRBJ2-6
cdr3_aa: CASSPNSGANVLTF
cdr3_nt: TGCGCCAGCAGTCCAAACTCTGGGGCCAACGTCCTGACTTTC

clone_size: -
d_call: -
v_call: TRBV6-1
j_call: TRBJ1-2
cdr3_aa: CASMRQTLLYGYTF
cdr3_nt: TGTGCCAGCATGAGGCAGACATTATTATATGGCTACACCTTC

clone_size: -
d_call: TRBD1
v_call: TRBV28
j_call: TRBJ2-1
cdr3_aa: CASFGQGGNEQFF
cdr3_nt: TGTGCCAGCTTTGGACAGGGCGGCAATGAGCAGTTCTTC

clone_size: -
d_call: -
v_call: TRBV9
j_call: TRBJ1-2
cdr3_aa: CASSPRLSNYGYTF
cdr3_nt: TGTGCCAGCAGCCCCAGGCTTTCTAACTATGGCTACACCTTC

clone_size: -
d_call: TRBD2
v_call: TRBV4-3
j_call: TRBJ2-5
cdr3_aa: CASSRFRTSGETQYF
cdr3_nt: TGCGCCAGCAGCCGTTTTCGGACTAGCGGAGAGACCCAGTACTTC